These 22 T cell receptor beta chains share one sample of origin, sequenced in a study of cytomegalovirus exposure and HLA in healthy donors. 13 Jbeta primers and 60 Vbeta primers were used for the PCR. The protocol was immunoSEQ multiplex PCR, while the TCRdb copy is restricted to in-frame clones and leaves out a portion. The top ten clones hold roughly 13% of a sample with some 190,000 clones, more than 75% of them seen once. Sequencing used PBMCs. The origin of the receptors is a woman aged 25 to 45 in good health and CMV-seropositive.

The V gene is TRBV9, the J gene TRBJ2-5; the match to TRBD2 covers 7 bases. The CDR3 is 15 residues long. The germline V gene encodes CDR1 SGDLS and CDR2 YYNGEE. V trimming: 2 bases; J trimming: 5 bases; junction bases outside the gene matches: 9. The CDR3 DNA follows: TGTGCCAGCAGCGTCTCCCCCCGGGGGGAGGAGACCCAGTACTTC. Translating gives CASSVSPRGEETQYF.

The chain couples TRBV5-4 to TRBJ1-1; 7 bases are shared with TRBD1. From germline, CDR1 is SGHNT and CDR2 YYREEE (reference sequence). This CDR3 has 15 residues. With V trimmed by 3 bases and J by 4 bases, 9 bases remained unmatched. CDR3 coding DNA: TGTGCCAGCAGCTCAAACAGGGGCGAGGGCACTGAAGCTTTCTTT. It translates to CASSSNRGEGTEAFF. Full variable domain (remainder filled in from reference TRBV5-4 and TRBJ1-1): ETGVTQSPTHLIKTRGQQVTLRCSSQSGHNTVSWYQQALGQGPQFIFQYYREEENGRGNFPPRFSGLQFPNYSSELNVNALELDDSALYLCASSSNRGEGTEAFFGQGTRLTVV.

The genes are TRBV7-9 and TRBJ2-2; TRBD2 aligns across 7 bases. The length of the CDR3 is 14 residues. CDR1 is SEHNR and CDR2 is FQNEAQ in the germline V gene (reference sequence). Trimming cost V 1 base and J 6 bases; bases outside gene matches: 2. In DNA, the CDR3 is TGTGCCAGCAGCTTAGTGGCGGGGGCCGGGGAGCTGTTTTTT. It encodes CASSLVAGAGELFF.

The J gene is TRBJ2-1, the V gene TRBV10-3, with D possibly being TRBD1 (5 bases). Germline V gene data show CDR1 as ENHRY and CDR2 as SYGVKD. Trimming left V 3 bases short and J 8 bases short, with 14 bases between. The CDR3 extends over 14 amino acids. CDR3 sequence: CAISDDRYADEQFF. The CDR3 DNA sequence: TGTGCCATCAGTGATGACAGATACGCGGATGAGCAGTTCTTC.

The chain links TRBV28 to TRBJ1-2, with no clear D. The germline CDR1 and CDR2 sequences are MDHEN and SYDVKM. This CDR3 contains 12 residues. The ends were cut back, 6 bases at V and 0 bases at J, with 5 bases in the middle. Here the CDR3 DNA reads TGTGCCAGCAGCACAGCTAACTATGGCTACACCTTC. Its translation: CASSTANYGYTF.

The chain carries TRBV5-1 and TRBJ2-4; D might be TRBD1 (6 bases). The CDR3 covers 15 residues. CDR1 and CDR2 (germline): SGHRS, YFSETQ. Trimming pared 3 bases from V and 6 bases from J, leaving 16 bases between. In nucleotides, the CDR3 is TGCGCCAGCAGCTCTACAGGGTCCAGCGTAAACATTCAGTACTTC. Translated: CASSSTGSSVNIQYF. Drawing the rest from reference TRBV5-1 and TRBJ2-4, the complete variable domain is KAGVTQTPRYLIKTRGQQVTLSCSPISGHRSVSWYQQTPGQGLQFLFEYFSETQRNKGNFPGRFSGRQFSNSRSEMNVSTLELGDSALYLCASSSTGSSVNIQYFGAGTRLSVL.

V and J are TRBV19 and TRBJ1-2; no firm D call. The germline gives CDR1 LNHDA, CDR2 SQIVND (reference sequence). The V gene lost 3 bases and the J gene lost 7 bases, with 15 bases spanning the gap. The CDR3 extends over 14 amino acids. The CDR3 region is CASSIGSVMGGYTF. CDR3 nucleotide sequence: TGTGCCAGTAGTATTGGGAGTGTAATGGGTGGCTACACCTTC.

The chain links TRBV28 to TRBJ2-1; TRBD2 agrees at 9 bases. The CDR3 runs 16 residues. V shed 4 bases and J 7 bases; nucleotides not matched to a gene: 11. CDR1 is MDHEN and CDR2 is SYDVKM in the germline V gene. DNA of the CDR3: TGTGCCAGCAGTTCATCCTGGGCGGGAGGGCCAAATGAGCAGTTCTTC. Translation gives CASSSSWAGGPNEQFF.

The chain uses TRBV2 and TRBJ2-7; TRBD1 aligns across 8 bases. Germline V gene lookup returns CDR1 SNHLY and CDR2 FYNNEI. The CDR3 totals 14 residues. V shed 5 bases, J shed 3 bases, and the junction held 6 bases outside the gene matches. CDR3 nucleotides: TGTGCCAGCAGTAAGACAGGGGCCCTCTACGAGCAGTACTTC. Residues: CASSKTGALYEQYF.

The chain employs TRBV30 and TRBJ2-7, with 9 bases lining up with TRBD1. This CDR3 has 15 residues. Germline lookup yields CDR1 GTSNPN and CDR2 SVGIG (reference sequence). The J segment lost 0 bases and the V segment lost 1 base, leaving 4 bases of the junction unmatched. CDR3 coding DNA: TGTGCCTGGAGTGGACAGGGGGGAAACTCCTACGAGCAGTACTTC. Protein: CAWSGQGGNSYEQYF.

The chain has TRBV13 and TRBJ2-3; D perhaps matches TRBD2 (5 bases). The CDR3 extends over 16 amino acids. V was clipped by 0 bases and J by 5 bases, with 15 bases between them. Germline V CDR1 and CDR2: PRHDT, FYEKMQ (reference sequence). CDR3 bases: TGTGCCAGCAGCTTAGGTGCTAGAGGGCCCCTAGATACGCAGTATTTT. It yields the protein CASSLGARGPLDTQYF. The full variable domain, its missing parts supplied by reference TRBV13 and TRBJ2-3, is AAGVIQSPRHLIKEKRETATLKCYPIPRHDTVYWYQQGPGQDPQFLISFYEKMQSDKGSIPDRFSAQQFSDYHSELNMSSLELGDSALYFCASSLGARGPLDTQYFGPGTRLTVL.

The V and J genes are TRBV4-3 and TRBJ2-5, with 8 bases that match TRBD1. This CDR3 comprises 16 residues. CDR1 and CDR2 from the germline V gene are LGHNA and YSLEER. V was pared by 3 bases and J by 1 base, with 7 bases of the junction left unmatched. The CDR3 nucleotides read TGCGCCAGCAGCCAGGGGCTGGGGACAGGCCAAGAGACCCAGTACTTC. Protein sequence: CASSQGLGTGQETQYF.

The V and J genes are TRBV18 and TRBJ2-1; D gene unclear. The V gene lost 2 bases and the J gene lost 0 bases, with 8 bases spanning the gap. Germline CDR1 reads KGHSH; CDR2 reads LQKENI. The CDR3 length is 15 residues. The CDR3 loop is CASSPTASSYNEQFF. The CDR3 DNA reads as TGTGCCAGCTCACCAACAGCCAGCTCCTACAATGAGCAGTTCTTC.

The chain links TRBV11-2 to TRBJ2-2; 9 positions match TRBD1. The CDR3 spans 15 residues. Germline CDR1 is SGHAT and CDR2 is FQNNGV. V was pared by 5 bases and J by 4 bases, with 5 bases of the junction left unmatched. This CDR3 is CASSVRQGGTGELFF. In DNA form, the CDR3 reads TGTGCCAGCAGCGTAAGACAGGGGGGCACCGGGGAGCTGTTTTTT.

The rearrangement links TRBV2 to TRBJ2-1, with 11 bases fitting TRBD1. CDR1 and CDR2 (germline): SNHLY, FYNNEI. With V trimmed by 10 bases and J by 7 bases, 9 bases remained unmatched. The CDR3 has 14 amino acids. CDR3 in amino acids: CATLDRGLWNEQFF. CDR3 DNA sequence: TGTGCCACCCTGGACAGGGGGCTTTGGAATGAGCAGTTCTTC.

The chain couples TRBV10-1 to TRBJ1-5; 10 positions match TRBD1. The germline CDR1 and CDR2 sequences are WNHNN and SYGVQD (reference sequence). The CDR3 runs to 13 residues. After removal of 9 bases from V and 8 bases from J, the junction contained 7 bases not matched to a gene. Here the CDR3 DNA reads TGCGCCAGGATGACAGGGGGCTTGGAGCCCCAGCATTTT. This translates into CARMTGGLEPQHF.

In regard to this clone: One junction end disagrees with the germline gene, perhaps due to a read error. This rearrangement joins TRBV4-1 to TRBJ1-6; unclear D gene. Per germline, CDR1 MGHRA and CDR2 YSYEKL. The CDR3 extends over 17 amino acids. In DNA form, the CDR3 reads TGCGCCAGCAACCAAGGACCTGGGAGCTCCTATAATTCACCCCTCCACTTT. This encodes CASNQGPGSSYNSPLHF.

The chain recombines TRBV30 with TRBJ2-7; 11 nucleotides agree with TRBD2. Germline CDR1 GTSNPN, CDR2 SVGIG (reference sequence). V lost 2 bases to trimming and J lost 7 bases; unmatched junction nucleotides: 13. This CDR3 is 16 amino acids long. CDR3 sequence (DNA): TGTGCCTGGAGTTACCAGGGGACTAGCGGACTACGGGAGCAGTACTTC. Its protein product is CAWSYQGTSGLREQYF.

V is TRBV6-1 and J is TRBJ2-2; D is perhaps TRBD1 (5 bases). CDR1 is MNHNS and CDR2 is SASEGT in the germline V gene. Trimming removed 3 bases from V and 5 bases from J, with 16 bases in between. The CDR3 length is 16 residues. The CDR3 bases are TGTGCCAGCAGTGACCCCGCCGCGACAGCGACCGGGGAGCTGTTTTTT. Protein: CASSDPAATATGELFF.

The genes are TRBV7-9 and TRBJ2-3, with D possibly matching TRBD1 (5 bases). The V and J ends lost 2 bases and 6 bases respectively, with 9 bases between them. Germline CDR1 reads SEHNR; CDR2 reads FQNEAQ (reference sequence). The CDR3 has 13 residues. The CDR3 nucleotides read TGTGCCAGCAGCTTACAGGGAACGGATACGCAGTATTTT. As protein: CASSLQGTDTQYF.

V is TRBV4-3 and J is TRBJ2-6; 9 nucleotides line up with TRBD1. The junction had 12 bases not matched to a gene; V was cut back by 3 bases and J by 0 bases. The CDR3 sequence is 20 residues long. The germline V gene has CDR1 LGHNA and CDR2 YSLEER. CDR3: CASSQDFGQGTSSGANVLTF. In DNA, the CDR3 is TGCGCCAGCAGCCAGGACTTTGGACAGGGGACGAGCTCTGGGGCCAACGTCCTGACTTTC.

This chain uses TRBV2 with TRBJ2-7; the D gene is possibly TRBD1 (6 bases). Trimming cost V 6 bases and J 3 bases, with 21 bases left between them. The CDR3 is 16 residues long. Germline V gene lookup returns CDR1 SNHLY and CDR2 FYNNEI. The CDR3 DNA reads TGTGCCAGCAGGAAATATCAGGGGACCGGGGACTACGAGCAGTACTTC. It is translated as CASRKYQGTGDYEQYF.